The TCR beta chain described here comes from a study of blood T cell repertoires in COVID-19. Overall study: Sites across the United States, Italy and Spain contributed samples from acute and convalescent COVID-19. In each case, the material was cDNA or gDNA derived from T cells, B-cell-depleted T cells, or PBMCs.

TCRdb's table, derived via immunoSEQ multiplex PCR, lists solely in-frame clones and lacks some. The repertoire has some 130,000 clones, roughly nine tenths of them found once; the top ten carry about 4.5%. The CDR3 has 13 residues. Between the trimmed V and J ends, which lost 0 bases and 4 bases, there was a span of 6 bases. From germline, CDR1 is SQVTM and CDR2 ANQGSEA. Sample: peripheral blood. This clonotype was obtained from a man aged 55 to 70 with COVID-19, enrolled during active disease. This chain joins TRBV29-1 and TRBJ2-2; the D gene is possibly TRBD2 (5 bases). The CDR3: CSVEDGLTGELFF. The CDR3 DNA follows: TGCAGCGTTGAAGACGGACTCACCGGGGAGCTGTTTTTT.